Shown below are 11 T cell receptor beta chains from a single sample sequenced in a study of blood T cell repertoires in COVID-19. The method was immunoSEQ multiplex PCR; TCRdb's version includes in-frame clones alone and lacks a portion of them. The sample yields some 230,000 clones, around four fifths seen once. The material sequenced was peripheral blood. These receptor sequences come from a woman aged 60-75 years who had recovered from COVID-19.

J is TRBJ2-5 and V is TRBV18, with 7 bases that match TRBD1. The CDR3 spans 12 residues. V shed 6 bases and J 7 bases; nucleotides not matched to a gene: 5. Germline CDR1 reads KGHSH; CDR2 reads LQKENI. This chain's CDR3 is CASSQGGGTQYF. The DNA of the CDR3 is TGTGCCAGCTCCCAAGGGGGCGGGACCCAGTACTTC.

CDR3 protein: CASSRATGANVLTF. CDR3 nucleotide sequence: TGTGCCAGTAGTAGAGCTACTGGGGCCAACGTCCTGACTTTC. This chain joins TRBV19 and TRBJ2-6, with no clear D. CDR3 size: 14 residues. Trimming left V 4 bases short and J 2 bases short, with 6 bases between. Germline V gene data show CDR1 as LNHDA and CDR2 as SQIVND (reference sequence).

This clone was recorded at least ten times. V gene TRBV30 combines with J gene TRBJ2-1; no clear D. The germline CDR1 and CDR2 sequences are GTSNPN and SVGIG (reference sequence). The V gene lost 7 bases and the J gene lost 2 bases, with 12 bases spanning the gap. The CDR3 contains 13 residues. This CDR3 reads CAFGRLAYNEQFF. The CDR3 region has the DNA TGTGCCTTCGGCCGACTGGCCTACAATGAGCAGTTCTTC.

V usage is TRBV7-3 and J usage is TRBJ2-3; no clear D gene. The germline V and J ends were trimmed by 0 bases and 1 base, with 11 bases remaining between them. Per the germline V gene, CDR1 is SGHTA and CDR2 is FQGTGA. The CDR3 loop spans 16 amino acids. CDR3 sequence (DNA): TGTGCCAGCAGCTTAACCCCATCCCTAGGCACAGATACGCAGTATTTT. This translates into CASSLTPSLGTDTQYF.

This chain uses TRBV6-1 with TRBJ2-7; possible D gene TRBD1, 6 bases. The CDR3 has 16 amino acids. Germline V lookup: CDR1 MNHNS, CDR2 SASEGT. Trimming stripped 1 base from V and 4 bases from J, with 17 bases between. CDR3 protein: CASSEGGQGEGYEQYF. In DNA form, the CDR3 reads TGTGCCAGCAGTGAAGGGGGGCAGGGTGAGGGATACGAGCAGTACTTC.

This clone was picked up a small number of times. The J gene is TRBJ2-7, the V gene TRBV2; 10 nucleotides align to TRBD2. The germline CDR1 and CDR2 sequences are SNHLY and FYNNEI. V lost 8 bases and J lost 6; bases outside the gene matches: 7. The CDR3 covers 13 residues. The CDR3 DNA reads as TGTGCCAGCGGGCTAGCGGGGGCGGGCGAGCAGTACTTC. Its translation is CASGLAGAGEQYF.

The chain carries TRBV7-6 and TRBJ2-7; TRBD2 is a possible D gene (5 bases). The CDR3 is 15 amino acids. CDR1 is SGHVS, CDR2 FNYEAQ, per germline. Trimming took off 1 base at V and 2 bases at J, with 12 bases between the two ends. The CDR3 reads CASSLEARGTYEQYF. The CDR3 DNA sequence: TGTGCCAGCAGCTTAGAGGCCCGGGGAACCTACGAGCAGTACTTC. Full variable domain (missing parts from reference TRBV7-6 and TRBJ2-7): GAGVSQSPRYKVTKRGQDVALRCDPISGHVSLYWYRQALGQGPEFLTYFNYEAQQDKSGLPNDRFSAERPEGSISTLTIQRTEQRDSAMYRCASSLEARGTYEQYFGPGTRLTVT.

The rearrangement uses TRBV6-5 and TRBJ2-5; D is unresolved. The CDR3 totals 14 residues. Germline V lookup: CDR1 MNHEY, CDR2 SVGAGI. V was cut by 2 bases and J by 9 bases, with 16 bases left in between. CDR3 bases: TGTGCCAGCAGTTACGGTCTAACTCACGTGTCCCAGTACTTC. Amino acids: CASSYGLTHVSQYF.

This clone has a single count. CDR3: CASSLDNANYGYTF. CDR3 sequence (DNA): TGCGCCAGCAGCTTGGACAACGCTAACTATGGCTACACCTTC. The V and J genes are TRBV5-1 and TRBJ1-2; D is unclear. The CDR3 is 14 residues long. V was trimmed by 0 bases and J by 0 bases, leaving 6 bases between them. Per the germline V gene, CDR1 is SGHRS and CDR2 is YFSETQ.

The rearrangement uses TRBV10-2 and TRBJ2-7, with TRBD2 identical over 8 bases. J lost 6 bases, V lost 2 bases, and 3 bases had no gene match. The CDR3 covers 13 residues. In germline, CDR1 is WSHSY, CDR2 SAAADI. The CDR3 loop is CASSELRGVEQYF. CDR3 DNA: TGCGCCAGCAGTGAGCTGCGGGGGGTCGAGCAGTACTTC.

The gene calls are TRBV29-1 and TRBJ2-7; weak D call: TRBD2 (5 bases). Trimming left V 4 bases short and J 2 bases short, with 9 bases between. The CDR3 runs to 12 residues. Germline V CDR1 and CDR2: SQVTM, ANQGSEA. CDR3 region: CSVGTVTYEQYF. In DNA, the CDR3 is TGCAGCGTTGGGACTGTAACCTACGAGCAGTACTTC.